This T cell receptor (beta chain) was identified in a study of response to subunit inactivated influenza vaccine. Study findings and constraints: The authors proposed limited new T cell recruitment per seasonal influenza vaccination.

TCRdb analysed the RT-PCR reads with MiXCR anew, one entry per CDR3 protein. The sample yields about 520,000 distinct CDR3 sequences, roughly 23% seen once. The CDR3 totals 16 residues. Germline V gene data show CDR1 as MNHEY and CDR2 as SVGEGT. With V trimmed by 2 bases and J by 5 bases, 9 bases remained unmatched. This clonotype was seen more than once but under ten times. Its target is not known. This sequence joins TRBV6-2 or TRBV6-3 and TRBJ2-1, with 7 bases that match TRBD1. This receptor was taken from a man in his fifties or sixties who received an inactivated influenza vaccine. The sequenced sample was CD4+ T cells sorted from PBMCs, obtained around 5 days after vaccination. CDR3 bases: TGTGCCAGCAGTTACGACAGGGCAAAAAACAACAATGAGCAGTTCTTC. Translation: CASSYDRAKNNNEQFF.